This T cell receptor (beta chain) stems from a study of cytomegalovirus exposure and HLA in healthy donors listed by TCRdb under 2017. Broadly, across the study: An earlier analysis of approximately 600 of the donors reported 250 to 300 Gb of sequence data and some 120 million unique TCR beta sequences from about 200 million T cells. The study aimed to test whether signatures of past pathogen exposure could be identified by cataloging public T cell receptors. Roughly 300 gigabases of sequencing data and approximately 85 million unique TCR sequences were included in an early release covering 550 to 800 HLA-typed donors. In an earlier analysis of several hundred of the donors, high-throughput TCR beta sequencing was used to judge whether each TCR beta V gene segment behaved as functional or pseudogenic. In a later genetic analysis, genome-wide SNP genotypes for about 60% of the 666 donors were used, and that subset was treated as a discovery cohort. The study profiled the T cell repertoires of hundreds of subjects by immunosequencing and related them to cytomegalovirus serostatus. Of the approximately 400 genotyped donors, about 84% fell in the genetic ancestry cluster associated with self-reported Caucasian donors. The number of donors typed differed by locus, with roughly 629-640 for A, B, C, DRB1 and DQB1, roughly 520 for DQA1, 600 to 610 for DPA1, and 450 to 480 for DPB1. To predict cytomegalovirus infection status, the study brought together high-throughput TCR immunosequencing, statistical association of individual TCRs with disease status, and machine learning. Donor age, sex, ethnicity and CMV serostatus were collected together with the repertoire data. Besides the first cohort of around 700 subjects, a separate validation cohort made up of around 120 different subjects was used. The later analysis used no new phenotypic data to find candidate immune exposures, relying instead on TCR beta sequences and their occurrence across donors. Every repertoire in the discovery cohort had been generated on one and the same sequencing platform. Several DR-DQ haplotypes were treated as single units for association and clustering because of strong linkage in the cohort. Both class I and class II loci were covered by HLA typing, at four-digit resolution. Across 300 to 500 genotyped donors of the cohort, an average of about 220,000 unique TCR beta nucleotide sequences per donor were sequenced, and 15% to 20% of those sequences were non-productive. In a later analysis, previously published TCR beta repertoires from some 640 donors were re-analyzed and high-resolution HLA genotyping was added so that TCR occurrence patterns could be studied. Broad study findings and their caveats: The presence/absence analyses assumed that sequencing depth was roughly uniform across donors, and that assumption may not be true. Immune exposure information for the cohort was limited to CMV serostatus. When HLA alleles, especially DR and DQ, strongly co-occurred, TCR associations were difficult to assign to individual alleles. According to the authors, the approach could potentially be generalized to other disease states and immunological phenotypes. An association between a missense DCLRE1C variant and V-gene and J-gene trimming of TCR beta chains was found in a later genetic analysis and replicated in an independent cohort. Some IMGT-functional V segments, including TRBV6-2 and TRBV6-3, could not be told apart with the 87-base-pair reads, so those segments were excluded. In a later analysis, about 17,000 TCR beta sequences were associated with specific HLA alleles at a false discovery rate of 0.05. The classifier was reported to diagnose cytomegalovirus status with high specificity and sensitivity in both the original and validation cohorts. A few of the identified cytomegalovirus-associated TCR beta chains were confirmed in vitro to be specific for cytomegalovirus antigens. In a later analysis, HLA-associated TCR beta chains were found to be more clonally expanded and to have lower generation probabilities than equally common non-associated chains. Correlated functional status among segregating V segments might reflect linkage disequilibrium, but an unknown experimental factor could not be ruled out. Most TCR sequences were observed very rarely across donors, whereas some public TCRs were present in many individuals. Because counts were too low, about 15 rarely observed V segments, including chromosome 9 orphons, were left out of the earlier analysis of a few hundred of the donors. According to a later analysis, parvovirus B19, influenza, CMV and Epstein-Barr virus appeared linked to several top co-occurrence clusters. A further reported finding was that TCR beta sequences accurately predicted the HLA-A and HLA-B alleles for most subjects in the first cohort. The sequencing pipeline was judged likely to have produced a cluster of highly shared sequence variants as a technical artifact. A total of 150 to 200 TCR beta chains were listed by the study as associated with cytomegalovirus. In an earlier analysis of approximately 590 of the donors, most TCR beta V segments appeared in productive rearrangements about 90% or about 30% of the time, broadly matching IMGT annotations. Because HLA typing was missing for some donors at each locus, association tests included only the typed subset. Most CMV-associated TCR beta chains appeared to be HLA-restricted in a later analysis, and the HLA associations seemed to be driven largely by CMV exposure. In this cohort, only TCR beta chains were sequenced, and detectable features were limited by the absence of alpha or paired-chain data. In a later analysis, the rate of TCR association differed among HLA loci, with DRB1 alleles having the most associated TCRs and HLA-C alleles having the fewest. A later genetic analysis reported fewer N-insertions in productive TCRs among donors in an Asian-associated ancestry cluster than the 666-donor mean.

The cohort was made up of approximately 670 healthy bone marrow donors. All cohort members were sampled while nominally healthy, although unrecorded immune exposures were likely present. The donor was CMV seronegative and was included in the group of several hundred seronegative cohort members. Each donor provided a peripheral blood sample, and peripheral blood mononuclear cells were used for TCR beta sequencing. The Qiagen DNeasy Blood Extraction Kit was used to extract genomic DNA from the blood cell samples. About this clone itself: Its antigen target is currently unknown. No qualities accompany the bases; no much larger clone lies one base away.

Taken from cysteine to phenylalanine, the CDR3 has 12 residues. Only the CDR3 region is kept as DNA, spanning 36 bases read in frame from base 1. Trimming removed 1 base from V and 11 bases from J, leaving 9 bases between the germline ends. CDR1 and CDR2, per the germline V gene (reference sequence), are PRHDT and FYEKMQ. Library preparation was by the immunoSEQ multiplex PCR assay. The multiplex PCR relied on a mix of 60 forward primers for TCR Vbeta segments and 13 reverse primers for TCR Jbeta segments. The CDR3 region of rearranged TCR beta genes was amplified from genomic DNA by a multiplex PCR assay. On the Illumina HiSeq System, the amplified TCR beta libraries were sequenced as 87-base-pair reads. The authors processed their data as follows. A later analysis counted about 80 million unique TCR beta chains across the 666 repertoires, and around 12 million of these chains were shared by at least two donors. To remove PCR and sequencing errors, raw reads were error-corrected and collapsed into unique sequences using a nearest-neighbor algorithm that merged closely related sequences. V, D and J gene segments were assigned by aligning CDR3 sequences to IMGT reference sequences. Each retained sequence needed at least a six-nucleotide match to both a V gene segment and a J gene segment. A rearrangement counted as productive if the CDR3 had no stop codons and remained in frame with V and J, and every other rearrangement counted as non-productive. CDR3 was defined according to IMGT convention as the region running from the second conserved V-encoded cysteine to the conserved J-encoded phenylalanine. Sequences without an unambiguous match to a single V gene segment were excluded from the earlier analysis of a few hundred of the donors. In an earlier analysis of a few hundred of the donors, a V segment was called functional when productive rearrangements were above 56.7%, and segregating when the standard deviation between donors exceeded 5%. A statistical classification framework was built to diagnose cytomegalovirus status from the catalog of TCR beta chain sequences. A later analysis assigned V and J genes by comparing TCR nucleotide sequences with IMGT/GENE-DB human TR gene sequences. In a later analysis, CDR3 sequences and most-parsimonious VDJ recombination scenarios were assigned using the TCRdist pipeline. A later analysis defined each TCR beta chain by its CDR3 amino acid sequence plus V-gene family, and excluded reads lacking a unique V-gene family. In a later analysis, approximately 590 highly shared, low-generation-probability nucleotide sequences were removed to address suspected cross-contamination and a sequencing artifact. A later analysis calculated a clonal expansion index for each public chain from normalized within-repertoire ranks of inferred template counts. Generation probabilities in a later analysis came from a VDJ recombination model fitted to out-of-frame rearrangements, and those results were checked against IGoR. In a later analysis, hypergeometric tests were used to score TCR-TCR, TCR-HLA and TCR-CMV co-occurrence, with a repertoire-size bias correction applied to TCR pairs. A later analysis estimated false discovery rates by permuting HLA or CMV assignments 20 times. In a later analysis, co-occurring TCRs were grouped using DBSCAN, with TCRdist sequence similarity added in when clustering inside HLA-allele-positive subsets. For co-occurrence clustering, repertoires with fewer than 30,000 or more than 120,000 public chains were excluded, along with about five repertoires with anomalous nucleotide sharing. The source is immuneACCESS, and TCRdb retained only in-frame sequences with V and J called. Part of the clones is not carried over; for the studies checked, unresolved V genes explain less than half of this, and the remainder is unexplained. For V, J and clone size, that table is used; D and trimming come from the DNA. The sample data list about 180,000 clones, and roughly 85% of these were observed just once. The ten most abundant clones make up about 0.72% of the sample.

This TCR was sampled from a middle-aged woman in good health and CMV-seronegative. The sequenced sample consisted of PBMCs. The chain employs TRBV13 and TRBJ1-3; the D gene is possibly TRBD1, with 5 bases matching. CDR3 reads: CASSLAGVPIYF. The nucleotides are TGTGCCAGCAGCTTAGCGGGGGTGCCCATATATTTT.